The 13 T cell receptor beta chains presented below share a single source sample, sequenced in a study of T cell repertoires in cytomegalovirus infection. These TCRs' antigens remain unknown. TCRdb analysed the reads with MiXCR anew, one entry per CDR3 protein. This sample yields around 430,000 distinct CDR3 sequences, of which under 55% are seen a single time; just under 45% belongs to the top ten. Source: cultured PBMCs, taken from culture after CMV antigen stimulation. The receptors derive from a human donor in good health (CMV status not recorded). Some clones in this sample may be carry-over from other donors' samples.

This clonotype appeared a single time. The chain links TRBV7-2 to TRBJ2-1; weak D call: TRBD2 (6 bases). The CDR3 contains 20 residues. V lost 1 base, J lost 2 bases, and 24 bases lay in between. Germline CDR1 SGHTA, CDR2 FQGNSA. This chain's CDR3 is CASSLGVRRGFVSPYNEQFF. The DNA of the CDR3 is TGTGCCAGCAGCTTAGGTGTGAGGAGGGGTTTCGTTTCGCCCTACAATGAGCAGTTCTTC.

This clonotype was seen a handful of times. The chain joins TRBV27 to TRBJ2-1; 7 nucleotides match TRBD1. This CDR3 has 15 residues. Germline loops: CDR1 MNHEY, CDR2 SMNVEV (reference sequence). V lost 6 bases and J lost 8; bases outside the gene matches: 13. The CDR3 protein is CASSYLADRWYEQFF. For the CDR3, the DNA is TGTGCCAGCAGCTATCTTGCGGACAGGTGGTATGAGCAGTTCTTC.

This clonotype was picked up a small number of times. The rearrangement links TRBV4-2 to TRBJ2-1; the match to TRBD2 covers 13 bases. This CDR3 has 16 amino acids. Germline V lookup: CDR1 LGHNA, CDR2 YNFKEQ. The V segment lost 5 bases and the J segment 5 bases; nucleotides outside the gene matches: 6. CDR3 protein: CASSSQTSGGNNEQFF. The CDR3 coding sequence is TGTGCCAGCAGCTCCCAGACTAGCGGGGGGAACAATGAGCAGTTCTTC.

This clonotype has only a few counts. The CDR3 nucleotides read TGTGCCAGCAGTTTGTTCCCCGGGGAGCTGTTTTTT. Translation: CASSLFPGELFF. V and J are TRBV6-2 or TRBV6-3 and TRBJ2-2; no clear D. The germline gives CDR1 MNHEY, CDR2 SVGEGT. Trimming removed 4 bases from V and 6 bases from J, with 6 bases in between. The CDR3 is 12 amino acids.

The chain joins TRBV7-8 to TRBJ1-6; D is unclear. The CDR3 contains 16 residues. V lost 3 bases and J 0 bases, leaving 9 bases between the germline ends. Per the germline V gene, CDR1 is SGHVS and CDR2 is FQNEAQ. The DNA of the CDR3 is TGTGCCAGCAGCTTGGGAACAAGCTCCTATAATTCACCCCTCCACTTT. Protein sequence: CASSLGTSSYNSPLHF. The whole variable domain, remainder taken from reference TRBV7-8 and TRBJ1-6, is GAGVSQSPRYKVAKRGQDVALRCDPISGHVSLFWYQQALGQGPEFLTYFQNEAQLDKSGLPSDRFFAERPEGSVSTLKIQRTQQEDSAVYLCASSLGTSSYNSPLHFGNGTRLTVT.

This clonotype was detected a few times. The chain uses TRBV7-8 and TRBJ1-6; D ambiguous. In germline, CDR1 is SGHVS, CDR2 FQNEAQ. CDR3 length: 13 amino acids. Trimming took 3 bases from V and 8 from J, leaving 8 bases between them. CDR3: CASSFNLDSPLHF. CDR3 in DNA: TGTGCCAGCAGCTTCAATCTCGATTCACCCCTCCACTTT.

CDR3 in amino acids: CASRQSGLAYEQYF. As DNA, the CDR3 is TGTGCCAGCCGACAGAGCGGGCTAGCCTACGAGCAGTACTTC. V gene TRBV12-3 or TRBV12-4 combines with J gene TRBJ2-7; tentatively, D is TRBD2 (6 bases). The CDR3 spans 14 residues. Trimming pared 8 bases from V and 2 bases from J, leaving 16 bases between.

The V and J genes are TRBV7-4 and TRBJ1-6; 7 bases are shared with TRBD1. V gave up 5 bases and J gave up 6 bases; unmatched junction bases: 13. There are 17 residues in the CDR3. In germline, CDR1 is SGHVT, CDR2 SQSDAQ. The CDR3 DNA reads as TGTGCCAGCAGCCCCGGCGGGACAGCGGTAATTAATTCACCCCTCCACTTT. Translation: CASSPGGTAVINSPLHF.

The rearrangement links TRBV7-9 to TRBJ2-3; D is perhaps TRBD2 (5 bases). The CDR3 has 16 amino acids. With 5 bases removed from V and 4 bases from J, the gap between germline ends came to 19 bases. Germline V lookup: CDR1 SEHNR, CDR2 FQNEAQ (reference sequence). This chain's CDR3 is CASSPSEPAEADTQYF. For the CDR3, the DNA is TGTGCCAGCAGCCCGTCCGAACCCGCGGAGGCAGATACGCAGTATTTT.

This sequence joins TRBV7-6 and TRBJ1-1, with D uncertain. The CDR3 loop spans 13 amino acids. Germline V lookup: CDR1 SGHVS, CDR2 FNYEAQ. Trimming removed 8 bases at V and 0 bases at J, with 10 bases between. CDR3 DNA: TGTGCCAGCCGATCGGAAATGAACACTGAAGCTTTCTTT. Its translation is CASRSEMNTEAFF.

This clonotype was observed a handful of times. V is TRBV7-9 and J is TRBJ1-1, with 10 bases that match TRBD1. The CDR3 is 16 amino acids. CDR1 and CDR2 from the germline V gene are SEHNR and FQNEAQ (reference sequence). J lost 0 bases, V lost 6 bases, and 7 bases had no gene match. The CDR3 DNA is TGTGCCAGCAGATTTAAGGGGACAGGGGTGAACACTGAAGCTTTCTTT. Its protein product is CASRFKGTGVNTEAFF.

J is TRBJ2-1 and V is TRBV12-3 or TRBV12-4; unclear D gene. This CDR3 is 12 amino acids long. Between the trimmed V and J ends, which lost 8 bases and 3 bases, there was a span of 8 bases. Here the CDR3 reads CASGYHYNEQFF. CDR3 nucleotide sequence: TGTGCCAGCGGGTACCACTACAATGAGCAGTTCTTC.

In its sample, this clonotype was seen a few times. This sequence joins TRBV11-1 and TRBJ2-7; 11 bases map to TRBD2. Germline CDR1 SGHAT, CDR2 FQDESV (reference sequence). With V trimmed by 0 bases and J by 5 bases, 12 bases remained unmatched. CDR3 length: 18 residues. The CDR3 DNA sequence: TGTGCCAGCAGCTTAGCGGTCGCTAGCGGGGGGTCCCTCCACGAGCAGTACTTC. This translates into CASSLAVASGGSLHEQYF.